The clone carrying this T cell receptor (beta chain) was seen at least ten times. This record belongs to a study of early T cells in non-severe SARS-CoV-2 infection. Each cDNA molecule carried a unique molecular identifier. Via MiXCR, TCRdb re-called the 5' RACE reads, giving one row per CDR3 protein. This table has tens of thousands of distinct CDR3 sequences, less than 6% appearing once. Sequenced material: whole blood, taken at baseline. The receptor was derived from an adult who was a healthcare worker with PCR-confirmed SARS-CoV-2 infection or an uninfected control (not recorded which).

The chain's CDR3 is CASSAGQGHGYTF. For the CDR3, the DNA is TGCGCCAGCAGTGCCGGACAGGGGCATGGCTACACCTTC. The V and J genes are TRBV10-1 and TRBJ1-2, with TRBD1 identical over 9 bases. Losses at the gene ends were 4 bases for V and 6 bases for J; bases not matched to a gene: 3. The CDR3 length is 13 residues. Germline V CDR1 and CDR2: WNHNN, SYGVQD (reference sequence).